The clone carrying this T cell receptor (beta chain) was picked up one time. Produced via immunoSEQ multiplex PCR; TCRdb's table is partial and in-frame only. Among 55,000 to 70,000 clones listed, roughly 84% were seen once. The sample is drawn from a study of OX40 agonist ivuxolimab in advanced cancers. Study information: Allowance was made for prior anti-PD-1, anti-PD-L1 or anti-CTLA-4 therapy, and around 44% had some. There were three patients with partial responses, one having hepatocellular carcinoma and two cutaneous melanoma.

This CDR3 spans 17 amino acids. Germline CDR1 SGHRS, CDR2 YFSETQ. Trimming took 2 bases from V and 4 from J; bases not matched to a gene: 6. Sequences were derived from CD4+ or CD8+ T cells sorted from blood, sampled in a trial of the OX40 agonist ivuxolimab. The chain carries TRBV5-1 and TRBJ2-6, with 10 positions matching TRBD1. The clonotype originates from an adult with an advanced solid tumor such as melanoma, head and neck, liver or kidney cancer. CDR3 nucleotides: TGCGCCAGCAGCTTCAGGGGACAGGGGACCGGGGCCAACGTCCTGACTTTC. As protein: CASSFRGQGTGANVLTF.